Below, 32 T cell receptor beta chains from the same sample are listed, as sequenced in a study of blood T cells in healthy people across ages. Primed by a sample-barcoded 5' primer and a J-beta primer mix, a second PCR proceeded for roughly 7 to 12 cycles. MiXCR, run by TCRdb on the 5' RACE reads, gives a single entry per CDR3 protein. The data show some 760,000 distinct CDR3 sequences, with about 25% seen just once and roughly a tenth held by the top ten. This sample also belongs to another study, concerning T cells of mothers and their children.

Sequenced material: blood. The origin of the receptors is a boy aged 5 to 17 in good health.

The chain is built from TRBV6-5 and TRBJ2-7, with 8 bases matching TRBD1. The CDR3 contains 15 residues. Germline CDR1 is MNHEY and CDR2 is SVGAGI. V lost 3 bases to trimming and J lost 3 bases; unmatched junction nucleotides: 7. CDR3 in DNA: TGTGCCAGCAGTTATTCGGACAGGGCCGGCTACGAGCAGTACTTC. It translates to CASSYSDRAGYEQYF.

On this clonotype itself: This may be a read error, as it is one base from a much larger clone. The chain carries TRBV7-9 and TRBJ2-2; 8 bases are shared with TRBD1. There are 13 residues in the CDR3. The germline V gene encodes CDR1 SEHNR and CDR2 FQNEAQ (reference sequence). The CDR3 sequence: CASVTGGHGELLF. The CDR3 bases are TGTGCCAGCGTCACAGGGGGACACGGGGAGCTGCTTTTT.

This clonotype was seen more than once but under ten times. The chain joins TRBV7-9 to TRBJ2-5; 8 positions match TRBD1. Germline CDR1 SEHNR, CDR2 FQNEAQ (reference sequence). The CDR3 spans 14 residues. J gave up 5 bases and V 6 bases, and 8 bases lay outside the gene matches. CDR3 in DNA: TGTGCCAGCAGTCCCGACAGGGGCATGGAGACCCAGTACTTC. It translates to CASSPDRGMETQYF.

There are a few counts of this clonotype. CDR3 nucleotide sequence: TGTGCCAGCAGCCAAGTGCTAGCGGGAGGAGGCGACGAGCAGTACTTC. Translation gives CASSQVLAGGGDEQYF. The genes are TRBV4-2 and TRBJ2-7, with 11 positions matching TRBD2. This CDR3 has 16 residues. Germline V gene lookup returns CDR1 LGHNA and CDR2 YNFKEQ. With V trimmed by 1 base and J by 5 bases, 7 bases remained unmatched.

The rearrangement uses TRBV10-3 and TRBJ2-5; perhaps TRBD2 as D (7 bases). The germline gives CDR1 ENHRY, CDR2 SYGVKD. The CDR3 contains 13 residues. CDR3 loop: CVGGGGLQETQYF. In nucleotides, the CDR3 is TGTGTCGGGGGCGGGGGCCTACAAGAGACCCAGTACTTC.

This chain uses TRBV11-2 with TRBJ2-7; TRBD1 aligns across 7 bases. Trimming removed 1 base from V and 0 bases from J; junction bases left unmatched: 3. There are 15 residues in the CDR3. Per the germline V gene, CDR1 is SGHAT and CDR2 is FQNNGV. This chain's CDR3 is CASSLVQGSSYEQYF. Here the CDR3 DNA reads TGTGCCAGCAGCTTAGTACAGGGGAGCTCCTACGAGCAGTACTTC.

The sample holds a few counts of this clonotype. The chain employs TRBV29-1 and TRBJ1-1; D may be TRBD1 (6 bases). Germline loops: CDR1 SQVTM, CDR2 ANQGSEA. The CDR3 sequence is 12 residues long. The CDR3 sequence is CSHSGGAPEAFF. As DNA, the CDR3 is TGCAGTCACTCCGGGGGCGCCCCTGAAGCTTTCTTT.

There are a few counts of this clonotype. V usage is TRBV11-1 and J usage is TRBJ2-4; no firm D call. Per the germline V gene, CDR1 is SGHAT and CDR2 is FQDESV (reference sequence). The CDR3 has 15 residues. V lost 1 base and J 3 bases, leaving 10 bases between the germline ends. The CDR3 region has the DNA TGTGCCAGCAGCTTAGGAGAGTTCGTCAAAAACATTCAGTACTTC. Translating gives CASSLGEFVKNIQYF.

CDR3 region: CASSLDFGLRELQYF. DNA of the CDR3: TGTGCCAGCAGCTTAGATTTCGGCCTCCGGGAGCTGCAGTACTTC. The genes are TRBV11-2 and TRBJ2-5; tentative D call: TRBD2 (6 bases). V lost 0 bases and J 11 bases, leaving 19 bases between the germline ends. Germline values: CDR1 SGHAT, CDR2 FQNNGV. The CDR3 has 15 amino acids.

CDR3 coding DNA: TGCAGTGCTAGGAAAATAGCGGGAGCCCTCATGGATAATGAGCAGTTCTTC. Amino acid sequence: CSARKIAGALMDNEQFF. The chain links TRBV20-1 to TRBJ2-1; 9 bases align to TRBD2. V shed 3 bases, J shed 7 bases, and the junction held 16 bases outside the gene matches. Germline CDR1 and CDR2: DFQATT and SNEGSKA (reference sequence). The CDR3 length is 17 residues.

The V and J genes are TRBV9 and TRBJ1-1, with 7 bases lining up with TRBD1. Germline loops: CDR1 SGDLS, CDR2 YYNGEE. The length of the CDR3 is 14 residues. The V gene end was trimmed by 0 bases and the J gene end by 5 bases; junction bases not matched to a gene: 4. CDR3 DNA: TGTGCCAGCAGCGTAGGTCAGGGGGAGACTGAAGCTTTCTTT. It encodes CASSVGQGETEAFF.

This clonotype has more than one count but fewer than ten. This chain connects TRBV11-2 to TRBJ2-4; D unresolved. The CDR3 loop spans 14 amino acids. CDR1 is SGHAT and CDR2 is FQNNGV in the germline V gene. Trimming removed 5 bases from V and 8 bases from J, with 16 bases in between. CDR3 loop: CASSQGPGQDIQYF. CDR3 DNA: TGTGCCAGCAGCCAAGGACCCGGTCAGGACATTCAGTACTTC.

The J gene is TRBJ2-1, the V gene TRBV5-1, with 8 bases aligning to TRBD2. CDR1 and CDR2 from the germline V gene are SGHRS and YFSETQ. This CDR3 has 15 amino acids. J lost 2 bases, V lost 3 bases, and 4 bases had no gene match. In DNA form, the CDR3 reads TGCGCCAGCAGCTCCTCTAGCGGGCCCTACAATGAGCAGTTCTTC. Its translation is CASSSSSGPYNEQFF.

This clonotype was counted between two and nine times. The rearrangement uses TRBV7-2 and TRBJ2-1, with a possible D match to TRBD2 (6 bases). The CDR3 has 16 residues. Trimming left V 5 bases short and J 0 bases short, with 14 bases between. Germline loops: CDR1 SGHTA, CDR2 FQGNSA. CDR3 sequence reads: CASSPPSAISYNEQFF. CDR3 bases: TGTGCCAGCAGCCCCCCTAGCGCCATCTCCTACAATGAGCAGTTCTTC.

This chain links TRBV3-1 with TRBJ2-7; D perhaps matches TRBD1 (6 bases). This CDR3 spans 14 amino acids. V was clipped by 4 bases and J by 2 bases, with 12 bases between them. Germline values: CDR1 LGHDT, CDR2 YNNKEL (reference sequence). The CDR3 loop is CASSPRSGAYEQYF. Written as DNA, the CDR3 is TGTGCCAGCAGCCCGAGGTCAGGGGCCTACGAGCAGTACTTC.

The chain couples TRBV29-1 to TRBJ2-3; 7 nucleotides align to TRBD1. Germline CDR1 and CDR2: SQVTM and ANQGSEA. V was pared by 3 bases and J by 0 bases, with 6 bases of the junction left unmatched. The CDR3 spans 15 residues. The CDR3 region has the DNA TGCAGCGTTGAGGGGACAGAATCTAGCACAGATACGCAGTATTTT. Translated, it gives CSVEGTESSTDTQYF.

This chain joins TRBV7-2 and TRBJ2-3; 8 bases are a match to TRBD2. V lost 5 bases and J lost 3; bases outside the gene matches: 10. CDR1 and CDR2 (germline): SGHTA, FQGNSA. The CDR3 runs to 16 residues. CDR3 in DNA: TGTGCCAGCAGCCGTCAAGCGGGAGTAGAAACAGATACGCAGTATTTT. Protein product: CASSRQAGVETDTQYF.

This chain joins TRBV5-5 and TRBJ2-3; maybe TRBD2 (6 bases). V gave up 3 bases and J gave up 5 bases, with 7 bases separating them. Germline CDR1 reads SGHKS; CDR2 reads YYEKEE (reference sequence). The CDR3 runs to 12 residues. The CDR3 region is CASSWGEDTQYF. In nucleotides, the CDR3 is TGTGCCAGCAGCTGGGGGGAAGATACGCAGTATTTT.

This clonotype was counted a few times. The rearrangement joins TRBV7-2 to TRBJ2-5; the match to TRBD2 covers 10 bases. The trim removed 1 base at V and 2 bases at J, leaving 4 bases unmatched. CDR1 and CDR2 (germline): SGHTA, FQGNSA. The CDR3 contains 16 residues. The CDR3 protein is CASSLGSAGGQETQYF. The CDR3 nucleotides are TGTGCCAGCAGCTTAGGGTCAGCGGGGGGGCAAGAGACCCAGTACTTC.

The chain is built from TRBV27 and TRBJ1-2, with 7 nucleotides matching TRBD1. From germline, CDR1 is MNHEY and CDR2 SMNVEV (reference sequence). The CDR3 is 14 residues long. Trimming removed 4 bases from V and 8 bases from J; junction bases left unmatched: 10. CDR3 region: CASSSRDRLWGYTF. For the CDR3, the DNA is TGTGCCAGCAGTTCACGGGACAGATTATGGGGCTACACCTTC.

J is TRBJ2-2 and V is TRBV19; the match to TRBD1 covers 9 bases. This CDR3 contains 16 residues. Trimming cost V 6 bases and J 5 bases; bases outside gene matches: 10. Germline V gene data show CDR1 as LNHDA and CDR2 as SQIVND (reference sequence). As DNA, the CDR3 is TGTGCCAGTAGGTTTCGGGGACAGGGCGGTACCGGGGAGCTGTTTTTT. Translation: CASRFRGQGGTGELFF. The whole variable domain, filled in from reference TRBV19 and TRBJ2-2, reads DGGITQSPKYLFRKEGQNVTLSCEQNLNHDAMYWYRQDPGQGLRLIYYSQIVNDFQKGDIAEGYSVSREKKESFPLTVTSAQKNPTAFYLCASRFRGQGGTGELFFGEGSRLTVL.

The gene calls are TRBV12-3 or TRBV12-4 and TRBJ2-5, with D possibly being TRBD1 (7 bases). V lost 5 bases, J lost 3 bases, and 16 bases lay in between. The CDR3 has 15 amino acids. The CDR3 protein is CASSPQGGSKETQYF. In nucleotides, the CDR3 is TGTGCCAGCAGTCCCCAGGGGGGCAGCAAAGAGACCCAGTACTTC.

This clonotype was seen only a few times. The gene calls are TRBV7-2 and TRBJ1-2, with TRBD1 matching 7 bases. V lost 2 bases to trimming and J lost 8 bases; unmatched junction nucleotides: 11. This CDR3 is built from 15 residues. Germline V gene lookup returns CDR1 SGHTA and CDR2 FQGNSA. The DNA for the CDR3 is TGTGCCAGCAGCTTAAACAGGGAGAGGGGGCTCGGCTACACCTTC. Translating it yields CASSLNRERGLGYTF. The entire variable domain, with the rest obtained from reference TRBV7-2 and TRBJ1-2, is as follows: GAGVSQSPSNKVTEKGKDVELRCDPISGHTALYWYRQSLGQGLEFLIYFQGNSAPDKSGLPSDRFSAERTGGSVSTLTIQRTQQEDSAVYLCASSLNRERGLGYTFGSGTRLTVV.

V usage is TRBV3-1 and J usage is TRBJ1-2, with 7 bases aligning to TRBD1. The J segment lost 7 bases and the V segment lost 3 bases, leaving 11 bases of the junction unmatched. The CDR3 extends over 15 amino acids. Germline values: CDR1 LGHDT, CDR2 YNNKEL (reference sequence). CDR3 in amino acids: CASSQGQLRGSGYTF. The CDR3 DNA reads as TGTGCCAGCAGCCAGGGACAGCTACGGGGTAGTGGCTACACCTTC.

In DNA, the CDR3 is TGCAGTGCTAGAGCTGTGGGGGGGGCCTACAATGAGCAGTTCTTC. This gives the protein CSARAVGGAYNEQFF. This rearrangement joins TRBV20-1 to TRBJ2-1; 7 bases map to TRBD2. CDR3 size: 15 residues. CDR1 and CDR2 from the germline V gene are DFQATT and SNEGSKA (reference sequence). V shed 1 base, J shed 2 bases, and the junction held 5 bases outside the gene matches.

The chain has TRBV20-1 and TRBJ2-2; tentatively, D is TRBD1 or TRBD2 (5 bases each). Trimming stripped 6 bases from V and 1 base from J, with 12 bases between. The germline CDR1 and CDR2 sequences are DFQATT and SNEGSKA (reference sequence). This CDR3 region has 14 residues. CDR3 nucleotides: TGCAGTGCGATCCGGGACGTGAACACCGGGGAGCTGTTTTTT. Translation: CSAIRDVNTGELFF.

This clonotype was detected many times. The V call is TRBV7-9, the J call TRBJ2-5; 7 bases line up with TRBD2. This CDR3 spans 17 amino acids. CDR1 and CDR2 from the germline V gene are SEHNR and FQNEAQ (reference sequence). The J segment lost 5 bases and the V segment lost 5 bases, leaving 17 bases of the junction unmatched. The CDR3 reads CASSPQPGLRPRETQYF. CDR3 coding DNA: TGTGCCAGCAGCCCTCAACCGGGACTAAGACCTAGGGAGACCCAGTACTTC.

For the CDR3, the DNA is TGTGCCAGCAGCGTGGAGGGAACCAGGCGGGGTGAAAAACTGTTTTTT. Protein sequence: CASSVEGTRRGEKLFF. This chain joins TRBV9 and TRBJ1-4; no clear D gene. The V end was cut by 2 bases, the J end by 7 bases, with 18 bases between. CDR1 is SGDLS, CDR2 YYNGEE, per germline. The CDR3 loop spans 16 amino acids.

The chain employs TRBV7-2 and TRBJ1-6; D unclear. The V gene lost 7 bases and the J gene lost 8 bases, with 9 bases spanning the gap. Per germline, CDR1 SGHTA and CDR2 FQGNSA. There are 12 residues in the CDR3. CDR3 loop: CASNSADSPLHF. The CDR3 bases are TGTGCCAGCAATTCCGCAGATTCACCCCTCCACTTT.

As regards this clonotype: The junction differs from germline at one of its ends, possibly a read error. The CDR3 DNA reads as TGTGCCAGCAGCTCAATGGGGCTAGCGCCTAGCACAGATACGCAGTACTTT. It codes for CASSSMGLAPSTDTQYF. V gene TRBV7-2 combines with J gene TRBJ2-3; maybe TRBD2 (6 bases). Germline loops: CDR1 SGHTA, CDR2 FQGNSA. The CDR3 sequence is 17 residues long.

The CDR3 here is CAISERQDTEAFF. In nucleotides, the CDR3 is TGTGCCATCAGCGAGCGACAGGACACTGAAGCTTTCTTT. The rearrangement links TRBV10-3 to TRBJ1-1; weak D call: TRBD1 (6 bases). CDR1 is ENHRY and CDR2 is SYGVKD in the germline V gene. With 6 bases removed from V and 3 bases from J, the gap between germline ends came to 11 bases. The CDR3 totals 13 residues.

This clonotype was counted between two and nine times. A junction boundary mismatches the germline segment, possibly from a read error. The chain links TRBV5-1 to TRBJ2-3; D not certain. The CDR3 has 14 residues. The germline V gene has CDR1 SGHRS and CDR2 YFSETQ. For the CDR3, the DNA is TGTGCCAGCAGCTTAGAGCCCAGCACAGATACGCAGTATTTT. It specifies CASSLEPSTDTQYF. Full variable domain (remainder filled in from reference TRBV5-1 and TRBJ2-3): KAGVTQTPRYLIKTRGQQVTLSCSPISGHRSVSWYQQTPGQGLQFLFEYFSETQRNKGNFPGRFSGRQFSNSRSEMNVSTLELGDSALYLCASSLEPSTDTQYFGPGTRLTVL.